This TCR beta chain was sequenced for a study of T cell repertoires in cytomegalovirus infection. Study context: Public TCR beta signatures were indicative of both CMV infection and a matching HLA type.

On this clonotype itself: Its antigen is undetermined.

CDR1 and CDR2 from the germline V gene are DFQATT and SNEGSKA (reference sequence). V lost 2 bases to trimming and J lost 0 bases, with 8 bases between them. The CDR3 loop spans 13 amino acids. MiXCR, run by TCRdb on the reads, gives a single entry per CDR3 protein. The data show approximately 500,000 distinct CDR3 sequences, about 11% seen once. General study findings and limits: The ex vivo response was dominated by HLA-C-restricted CMV-specific TCR beta clonotypes. The cumulative frequency of public TCR beta families identified carriers of CMV plus the relevant HLA.

V is TRBV20-1 and J is TRBJ2-7; D remains ambiguous. This receptor was identified in a human donor in good health (CMV status not recorded). Some clones in this sample may be carry-over from other donors' samples. The source material was PBMCs. CDR3 residues: CSARSQSSYEQYF. Written as DNA, the CDR3 is TGCAGTGCTAGAAGCCAGAGCTCCTACGAGCAGTACTTC.